What follows is one T cell receptor (beta chain) and its context. Libraries were prepared by immunoSEQ multiplex PCR; TCRdb keeps only in-frame clonotypes and omits some of them. The data contain roughly 110,000 clones, 80% to 95% of them seen just once; the ten biggest clones take up 1.5% to 1.9%. This sample was included in a study of T cell changes during pregnancy in multiple sclerosis. Here the sequenced sample was peripheral blood, taken in the third trimester of pregnancy. This clonotype was obtained from a female donor with multiple sclerosis, enrolled in a pregnancy study.

The CDR3 region is CASSTSPDRGNQPQHF. Here the CDR3 DNA reads TGTGCCAGTAGTACCTCCCCGGACAGAGGCAATCAGCCCCAGCATTTT. This rearrangement joins TRBV19 to TRBJ1-5; the D gene is possibly TRBD1 (6 bases). Germline CDR1 is LNHDA and CDR2 is SQIVND (reference sequence). The CDR3 has 16 amino acids. V was clipped by 4 bases and J by 2 bases, with 15 bases between them.